This entry concerns a single T cell receptor (beta chain). What it binds is unknown. Sequenced by immunoSEQ multiplex PCR; TCRdb stores in-frame clones only, minus some. The table has 2 million to 2.5 million clones, 95% seen once. These data originate in a study of shared clonotypes between healthy human individuals. Study background: Each donor contributed plates that comprised three CD4 naive, three CD4 memory, two CD8 naive and one CD8 memory. Study outcomes and limitations: Estimated clonotype richness was generally higher in naive than memory subsets. Across a handful of donors, naive CD4 shared 5% to 5.5%, naive CD8 over 3%, memory CD4 2.3%, memory CD8 roughly 0.37%.

Germline CDR1 MRHNA, CDR2 SNTAGT. Trimming left V 11 bases short and J 3 bases short, with 23 bases between. The CDR3 contains 17 residues. The receptor comes from a man in his late teens or twenties in good health. The rearrangement uses TRBV6-4 and TRBJ1-6, with D unresolved. Sample: naive CD4+ T cells sorted from blood. As to subset: CD45RA+ positively selected. CDR3 bases: TGTGCCTCCCCCGACCGAAAGGGTAAGTACTATAATTCACCCCTCCACTTT. Translation gives CASPDRKGKYYNSPLHF.